This T cell receptor (beta chain) comes out of a study of cytomegalovirus exposure and HLA in healthy donors. Whole-study results and caveats: Rarity characterized most TCR sequences, yet some public TCRs appeared in many donors. Investigators reported 150 to 200 TCR beta chains as tied to cytomegalovirus.

This clone was observed a single time. Its antigen remains unknown. V was pared by 2 bases and J by 6 bases, with 4 bases of the junction left unmatched. There are 15 residues in the CDR3. Germline V CDR1 and CDR2: SGHVS, FNYEAQ. Using immunoSEQ multiplex PCR, the repertoire was profiled, and TCRdb retains in-frame clones only, with some absent. The sample shows 250,000 or so clones, around nine tenths of them seen only once. The donors were in the approximately 120-subject validation cohort; that cohort was separate from the roughly 730-subject first cohort. The chain employs TRBV7-6 and TRBJ2-2; 9 nucleotides agree with TRBD2. This receptor was taken from a young man in good health and CMV-seronegative. The specimen sequenced was PBMCs. The CDR3 nucleotides are TGTGCCAGCAGCTTATTAGCGGGGGTGGCCGGGGAGCTGTTTTTT. Its protein is CASSLLAGVAGELFF. Drawing the rest from reference TRBV7-6 and TRBJ2-2, the complete variable domain is GAGVSQSPRYKVTKRGQDVALRCDPISGHVSLYWYRQALGQGPEFLTYFNYEAQQDKSGLPNDRFSAERPEGSISTLTIQRTEQRDSAMYRCASSLLAGVAGELFFGEGSRLTVL.